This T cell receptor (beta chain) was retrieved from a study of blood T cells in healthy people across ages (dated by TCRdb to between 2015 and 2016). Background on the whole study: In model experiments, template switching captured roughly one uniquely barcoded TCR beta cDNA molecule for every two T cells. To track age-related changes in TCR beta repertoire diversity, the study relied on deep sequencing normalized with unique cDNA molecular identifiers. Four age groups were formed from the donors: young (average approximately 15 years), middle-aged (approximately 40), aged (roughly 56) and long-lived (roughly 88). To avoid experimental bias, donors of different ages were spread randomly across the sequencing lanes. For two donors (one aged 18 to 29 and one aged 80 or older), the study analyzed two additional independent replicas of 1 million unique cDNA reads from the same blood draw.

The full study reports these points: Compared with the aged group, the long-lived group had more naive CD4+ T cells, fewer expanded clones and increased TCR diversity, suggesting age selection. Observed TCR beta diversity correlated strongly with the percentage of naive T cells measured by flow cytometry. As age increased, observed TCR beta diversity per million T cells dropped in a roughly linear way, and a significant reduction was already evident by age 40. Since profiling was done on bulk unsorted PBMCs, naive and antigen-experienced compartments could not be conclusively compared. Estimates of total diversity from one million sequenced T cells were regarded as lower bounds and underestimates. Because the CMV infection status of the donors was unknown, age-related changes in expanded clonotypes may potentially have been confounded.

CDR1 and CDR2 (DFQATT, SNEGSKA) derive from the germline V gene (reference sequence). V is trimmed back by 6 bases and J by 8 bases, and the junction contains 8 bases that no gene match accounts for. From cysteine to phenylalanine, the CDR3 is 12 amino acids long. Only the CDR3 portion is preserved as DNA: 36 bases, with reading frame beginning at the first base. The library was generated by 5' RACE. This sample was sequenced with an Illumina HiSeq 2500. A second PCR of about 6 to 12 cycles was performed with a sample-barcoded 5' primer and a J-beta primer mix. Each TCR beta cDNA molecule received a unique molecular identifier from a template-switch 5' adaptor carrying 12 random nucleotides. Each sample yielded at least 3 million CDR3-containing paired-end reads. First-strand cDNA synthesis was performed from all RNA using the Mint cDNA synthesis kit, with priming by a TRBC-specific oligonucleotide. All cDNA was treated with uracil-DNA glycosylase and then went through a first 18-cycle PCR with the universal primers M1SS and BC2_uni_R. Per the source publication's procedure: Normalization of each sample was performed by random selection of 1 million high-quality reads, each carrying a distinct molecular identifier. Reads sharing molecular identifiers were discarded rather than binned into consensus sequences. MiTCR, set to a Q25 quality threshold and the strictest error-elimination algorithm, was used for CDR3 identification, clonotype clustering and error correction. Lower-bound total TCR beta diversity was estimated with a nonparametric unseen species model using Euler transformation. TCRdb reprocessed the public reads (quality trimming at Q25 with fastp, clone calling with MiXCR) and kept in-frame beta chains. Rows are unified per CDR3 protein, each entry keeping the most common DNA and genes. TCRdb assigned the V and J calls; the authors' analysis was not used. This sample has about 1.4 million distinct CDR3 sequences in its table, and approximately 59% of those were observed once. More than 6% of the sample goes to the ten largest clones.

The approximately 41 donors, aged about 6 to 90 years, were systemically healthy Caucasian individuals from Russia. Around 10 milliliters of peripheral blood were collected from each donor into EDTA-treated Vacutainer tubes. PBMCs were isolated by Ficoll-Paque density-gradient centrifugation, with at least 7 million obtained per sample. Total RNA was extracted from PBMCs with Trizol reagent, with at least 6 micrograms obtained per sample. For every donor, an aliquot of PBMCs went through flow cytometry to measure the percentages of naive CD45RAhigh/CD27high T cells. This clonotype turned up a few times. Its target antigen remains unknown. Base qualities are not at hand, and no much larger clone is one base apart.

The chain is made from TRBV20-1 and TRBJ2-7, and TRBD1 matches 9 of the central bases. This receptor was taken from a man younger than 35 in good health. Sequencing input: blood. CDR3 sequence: CSAKLQGAKQYF. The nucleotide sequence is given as TGCAGTGCCAAACTACAGGGGGCTAAGCAGTACTTC.